This T cell receptor beta chain was observed in a study of blood T cell repertoires in COVID-19. Overall study context: T cells, B-cell-depleted T cells, or PBMCs supplied cDNA or gDNA.

This clone was seen just once. CDR3 size: 15 residues. Trimming shortened V by 8 bases and J by 0 bases, and 14 bases separated the two germline ends. Germline V gene lookup returns CDR1 LNHNV and CDR2 YYDKDF (reference sequence). Some clones are missing from TCRdb's copy, which holds only in-frame ones; the method was immunoSEQ multiplex PCR. The repertoire holds approximately 48,000 clones, with 75% to 90% as singletons. This TCR came from a man aged 60 to 69 with acute or convalescent COVID-19. Sequencing was done on a sample of peripheral blood. The V gene is TRBV15, the J gene TRBJ1-5; D unclear. As DNA, the CDR3 is TGTGCCACCTCAAGGTCCGGGTATAGCAATCAGCCCCAGCATTTT. Its translation is CATSRSGYSNQPQHF.